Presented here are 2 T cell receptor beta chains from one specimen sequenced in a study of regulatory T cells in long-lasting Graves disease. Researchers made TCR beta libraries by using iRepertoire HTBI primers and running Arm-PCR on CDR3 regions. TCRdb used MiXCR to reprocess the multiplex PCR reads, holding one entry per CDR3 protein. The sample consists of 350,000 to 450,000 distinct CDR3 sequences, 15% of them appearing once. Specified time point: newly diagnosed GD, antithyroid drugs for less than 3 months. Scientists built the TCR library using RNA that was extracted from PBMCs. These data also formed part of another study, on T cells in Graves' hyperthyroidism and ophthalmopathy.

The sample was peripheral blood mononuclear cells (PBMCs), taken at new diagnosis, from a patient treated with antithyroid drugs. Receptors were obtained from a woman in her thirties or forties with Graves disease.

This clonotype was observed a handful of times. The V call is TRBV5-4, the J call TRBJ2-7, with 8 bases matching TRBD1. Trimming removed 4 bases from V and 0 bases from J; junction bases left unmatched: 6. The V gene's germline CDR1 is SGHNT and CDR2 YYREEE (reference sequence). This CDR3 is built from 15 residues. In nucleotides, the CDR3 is TGTGCCAGCAGCCCGTGGACAGGGAGCTCCTACGAGCAGTACTTC. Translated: CASSPWTGSSYEQYF.

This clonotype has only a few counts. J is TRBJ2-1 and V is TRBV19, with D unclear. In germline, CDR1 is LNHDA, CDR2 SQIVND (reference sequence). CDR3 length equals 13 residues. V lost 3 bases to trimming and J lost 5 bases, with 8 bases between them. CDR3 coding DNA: TGTGCCAGTAGTATCGGCTCAGACAATGAGCAGTTCTTC. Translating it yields CASSIGSDNEQFF.